The present T cell receptor (beta chain) was sequenced within a study of blood T cell repertoires in COVID-19. Sequenced by immunoSEQ multiplex PCR; TCRdb stores in-frame clones only, minus some. The sample consists of roughly 180,000 clones, 80% of them appearing once. This CDR3 is built from 14 residues. V was shortened by 3 bases and J by 0 bases, with 8 bases between the two germline ends. Germline V lookup: CDR1 MGHDK, CDR2 SYGVNS. V usage is TRBV25-1 and J usage is TRBJ1-1; D not certain. This receptor was obtained from a man in his 60s who had been exposed to COVID-19. The sequencing input was PBMCs or T cells enriched from blood (not recorded which). This CDR3 is CASSEERMNTEAFF. The CDR3 bases are TGTGCCAGCAGTGAGGAGAGAATGAACACTGAAGCTTTCTTT. Full variable domain (outside the CDR3, taken from reference TRBV25-1 and TRBJ1-1): EADIYQTPRYLVIGTGKKITLECSQTMGHDKMYWYQQDPGMELHLIHYSYGVNSTEKGDLSSESTVSRIRTEHFPLTLESARPSHTSQYLCASSEERMNTEAFFGQGTRLTVV.